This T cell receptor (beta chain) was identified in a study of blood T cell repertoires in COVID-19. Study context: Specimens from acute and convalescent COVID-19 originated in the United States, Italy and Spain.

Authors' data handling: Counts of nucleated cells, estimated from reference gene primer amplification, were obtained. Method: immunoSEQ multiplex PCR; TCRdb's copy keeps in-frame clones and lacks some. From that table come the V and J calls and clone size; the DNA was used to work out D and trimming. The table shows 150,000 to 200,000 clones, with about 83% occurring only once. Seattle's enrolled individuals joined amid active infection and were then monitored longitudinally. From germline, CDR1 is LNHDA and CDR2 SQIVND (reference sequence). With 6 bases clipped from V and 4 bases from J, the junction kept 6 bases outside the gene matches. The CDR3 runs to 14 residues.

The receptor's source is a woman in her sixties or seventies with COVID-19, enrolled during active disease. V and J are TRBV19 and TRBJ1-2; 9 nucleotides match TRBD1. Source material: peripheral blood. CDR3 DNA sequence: TGTGCCAGTAGCACCACAGGGGGCAGCTATGGCTACACCTTC. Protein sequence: CASSTTGGSYGYTF.